Listed below are T cell receptor beta chains from one sample, sequenced in a study of T-cell memory formation after mild COVID-19. TCRdb redid the calling of the 5' RACE reads with MiXCR, one entry per CDR3 protein. The profile shows 350,000 to 500,000 distinct CDR3 sequences, more than 20% of them singletons. The specimen sequenced was PBMCs or a T cell subset sorted from them (not recorded which). All receptors come from an adult woman who had mild COVID-19 (a few samples of this study predate the infection). Cell type and time point are not known. Each CDR3 is given with its conserved first and last residue. D genes are given only for firm matches. Part of the rows lack a size; the others show once, few, many or a class for expanded clones.

v_gene	j_gene	abundance	d_gene	CDR3nt	CDR3aa
TRBV12-3/TRBV12-4	TRBJ2-4	few	-	TGTGCCAGCAGTAGAACCGGGACCGGTTTGGGGAACATTCAGTACTTC	CASSRTGTGLGNIQYF
TRBV7-2	TRBJ2-5	-	-	TGTGCCAGCAGCTTCGGACGGCACCGGGAGACCCAGTACTTC	CASSFGRHRETQYF
TRBV12-3/TRBV12-4	TRBJ2-4	few	-	TGTGCCAGCAGTCCCAATCAGAAATTTCAGTACTTC	CASSPNQKFQYF
TRBV24-1	TRBJ2-1	-	TRBD2	TGTGCCACCAGTGATATGGCCACCCCTGGGACTAGCGGGATCGCTGAGCAGTTCTTC	CATSDMATPGTSGIAEQFF
TRBV3-1	TRBJ2-1	few	-	TGTGCCAGCACCCAAGACCGGAGCTCCTACAATGAGCAGTTCTTC	CASTQDRSSYNEQFF
TRBV15	TRBJ2-1	few	-	TGTGCCACCAGCAGAGATATAGGGGTTAATGAGCAGTTCTTC	CATSRDIGVNEQFF
TRBV10-3	TRBJ1-2	-	-	TGTGCCATCAGTGATGGCGGGAACTATGGCTACACCTTC	CAISDGGNYGYTF
TRBV7-8	TRBJ2-3	few	-	TGTGCCAGCAGCCAACGTCCTAACCCAGATACGCAGTATTTT	CASSQRPNPDTQYF
TRBV6-2/TRBV6-3	TRBJ2-7	few	TRBD2	TGTGCCAGCAGCCATCCGGGACTAGCGGGGGACTACGAGCAGTACTTC	CASSHPGLAGDYEQYF
TRBV6-5	TRBJ1-1	few	-	TGTGCCAGCAGTTCCCCAACAGGGATCACTGAAGCTTTCTTT	CASSSPTGITEAFF
TRBV7-6	TRBJ2-7	-	-	TGTGCCAGCAGCGGCGGGGGCGGGATCTCCTACGAGCAGTACTTC	CASSGGGGISYEQYF
TRBV14	TRBJ2-7	few	-	TGTGCCAGCAGCCAAGAAAGAGGGACCGAGCAGTACTTC	CASSQERGTEQYF
TRBV5-6	TRBJ2-5	-	TRBD1	TGTGCCAGCAGCCTGCCGACAGGGGGCGACGAGACCCAGTACTTC	CASSLPTGGDETQYF
TRBV6-5	TRBJ1-5	-	-	TGTGCCAGCAGATCCCAAATCAATCAGCCCCAGCATTTT	CASRSQINQPQHF
TRBV7-6	TRBJ2-5	-	-	TGTGCCAGCAGCTTAGAGGACAGCCAAGAGACCCAGTACTTC	CASSLEDSQETQYF
TRBV27	TRBJ1-6	few	-	TGTGCCAGCAGTGCGGACCCTATATCACCCCTCCACTTT	CASSADPISPLHF
TRBV5-1	TRBJ1-2	-	-	TGCGCCAGCAGCCCCGGCTCTAGCTATGGCTACACCTTC	CASSPGSSYGYTF
TRBV7-9	TRBJ2-1	once	TRBD2	TGTGCCAGCAGCTTTAGGGCGGGGGGGCGCCCCTACAATGAGCAGTTCTTC	CASSFRAGGRPYNEQFF
TRBV12-3/TRBV12-4	TRBJ2-7	-	TRBD1	TGTGCCAGCAGTTTAAGGGGGACAGTGGCCGAGCAGTACTTC	CASSLRGTVAEQYF
TRBV4-2	TRBJ2-3	few	TRBD2	TGTGCCAGCAGCCAAGAAGGAGCTAGCGGGGAACGAGGCGGGACGCAGTATTTT	CASSQEGASGERGGTQYF
TRBV24-1	TRBJ2-3	few	-	TGTGCCACCAGTGAAAACACAGATACGCAGTATTTT	CATSENTDTQYF
TRBV18	TRBJ1-1	many	-	TGTGCCAGCTCACCACACCCACAGAACACTGAAGCTTTCTTT	CASSPHPQNTEAFF
TRBV19	TRBJ1-5	-	-	TGTGCCAGTAGTTTGAGACAGGCCCATCAGCCCCAGCATTTT	CASSLRQAHQPQHF
TRBV7-9	TRBJ1-5	few	-	TGTGCCAGCAGCCACCTCGAAGGGGGAAGTGGTAGCAATCAGCCCCAGCATTTT	CASSHLEGGSGSNQPQHF
TRBV24-1	TRBJ2-1	-	TRBD1	TGTGCCACCAGTGATAGGGACAGGCTTAGTGAGCAGTTCTTC	CATSDRDRLSEQFF
TRBV10-3	TRBJ1-1	many	TRBD1	TGTGCCATCAGTGACCGGGACAGGGTCATATTGGACACTGAAGCTTTCTTT	CAISDRDRVILDTEAFF
TRBV30	TRBJ1-2	-	-	TGTGCCTGGAGTTTGCAAAACTATGGCTACACCTTC	CAWSLQNYGYTF
TRBV5-1	TRBJ1-2	-	-	TGCGCCAGCAGCCCTTCCCAGGGGAACTATGGCTACACCTTC	CASSPSQGNYGYTF
TRBV5-1	TRBJ2-7	few	TRBD2	TGCGCCAGCAACCCGGGGGGGGCCTCCTACGAGCAGTACTTC	CASNPGGASYEQYF
TRBV5-1	TRBJ2-7	-	TRBD1	TGCGCCAGCAGCTACGGGACAGACGACTACGAGCAGTACTTC	CASSYGTDDYEQYF
TRBV5-1	TRBJ2-1	-	-	TGCGCCAGCAGCTTGGGTTTCGGGGAGAATGAGCAGTTCTTC	CASSLGFGENEQFF
TRBV25-1	TRBJ1-2	-	-	TGTGCCAGCAGTGAACAGGGGTTTTGGGACTATGGCTACACCTTC	CASSEQGFWDYGYTF
TRBV5-1	TRBJ2-6	few	-	TGCGCCAGCAGCTTGGGGAAACAGGGCTCTGGGGCCAACGTCCTGACTTTC	CASSLGKQGSGANVLTF
TRBV7-9	TRBJ1-1	-	-	TGTGCCAGCAGCTTAGGCGTCCAGAAGGCTTTCTTT	CASSLGVQKAFF
TRBV5-4	TRBJ2-1	-	TRBD1	TGTGCCAGCAGCTCCCCAAAGCACGACAGGGGTGAGCAGTTCTTC	CASSSPKHDRGEQFF
TRBV20-1	TRBJ2-2	few	-	TGCAGTGCTAGAGATCGGGGCATTCACACCGGGGAGCTGTTTTTT	CSARDRGIHTGELFF
TRBV3-1	TRBJ2-7	few	-	TGTGCCAGCAGCCAGGGTTACTACGAGCAGTACTTC	CASSQGYYEQYF
TRBV11-3	TRBJ2-7	few	-	TGTGCCAGCAGCTTCTCTGACGGAGCCTACGAGCAGTACTTC	CASSFSDGAYEQYF
TRBV9	TRBJ1-1	-	TRBD1	TGTGCCAGCAGCGTAGCGGGCAGGGGGACTGAAGCTTTCTTT	CASSVAGRGTEAFF
TRBV12-3/TRBV12-4	TRBJ2-5	-	TRBD2	TGTGCCAGCAGCGGGACTAGCTTGATGAAGACCCAGTACTTC	CASSGTSLMKTQYF
TRBV19	TRBJ2-3	few	-	TGTGCCAGTAGTACGAGGCACGCTAGCACAGATACGCAGTATTTT	CASSTRHASTDTQYF
TRBV12-3/TRBV12-4	TRBJ2-3	-	-	TGTGCCAGCAGTTTAGATGGCGCCCCGGGTACGCAGTATTTT	CASSLDGAPGTQYF
TRBV20-1	TRBJ2-1	-	TRBD1	TGCAGTGCTTATCACCCGGGACAGGGGAGCAATGAGCAGTTCTTC	CSAYHPGQGSNEQFF
TRBV11-2	TRBJ1-6	few	-	TGTGCCAGCAGCATCCGGGTCGCTGATTCACCCCTCCACTTT	CASSIRVADSPLHF
TRBV7-6	TRBJ2-3	few	TRBD2	TGTGCCAGCAGCTTAGTGGGGACTAGCGGAGATACGCAGTATTTT	CASSLVGTSGDTQYF
TRBV7-3	TRBJ2-2	few	-	TGTGCCAGCAGCTATGGGGGCCCCGGGGAGCTGTTTTTT	CASSYGGPGELFF
TRBV7-2	TRBJ2-1	few	-	TGTGCCAGCAGCCCCCCCCGGATCCGGCAAATCGGTGAGCAGTTCTTC	CASSPPRIRQIGEQFF
TRBV5-1	TRBJ2-3	few	-	TGCGCCAGCAGCTTGGAAGTTCAGAGTACGCAGTATTTT	CASSLEVQSTQYF
TRBV20-1	TRBJ2-2	few	TRBD2	TGCAGTGCTAGAGGCGATAGCGGGGGCACCGGGGAGCTGTTTTTT	CSARGDSGGTGELFF